The rows below give T cell receptor beta chains drawn from one sample of a study of blood T cells in healthy people across ages. MiXCR was run by TCRdb on the 5' RACE reads, yielding one entry per CDR3 protein. The sample consists of more than 500,000 distinct CDR3 sequences, approximately 27% of them appearing once. The sample consisted of blood. All receptors derive from a woman aged 70 to 79 in good health. Each CDR3 is given with its conserved first and last residue. D genes are given only for firm matches. Size is stated for part of the rows, as once, few or many counts, or as a class when the clone is expanded.

-,TRBD2,TRBV2,TRBJ2-3,TGTGCCAGCAGTGAAAGGATAGCGGGGGCAGATACGCAGTATTTT,CASSERIAGADTQYF
-,TRBD1,TRBV5-1,TRBJ1-1,TGCGCCAGCAGCGAAGATACCACAGGGGGCACTGAAGCTTTCTTT,CASSEDTTGGTEAFF
-,TRBD1,TRBV6-5,TRBJ2-5,TGTGCCAGCAGTTCGACAGGGGGTTGGGGAGAGACCCAGTACTTC,CASSSTGGWGETQYF
-,-,TRBV11-2,TRBJ2-7,TGTGCCAGCAGCTTACTCCGGGACGGTTACGAGCAGTACTTC,CASSLLRDGYEQYF
-,-,TRBV6-2/TRBV6-3,TRBJ1-1,TGTGCCGGCAGTTCATCCCGAAGTCGAGCTTTCTTT,CAGSSSRSRAFF
few,-,TRBV6-6,TRBJ2-7,TGTGCCAGCAGTTACCCGACGGGTCGTTCCGACGAGCAGTACTTC,CASSYPTGRSDEQYF
-,-,TRBV10-3,TRBJ1-6,TGTGCCACCGGCGGGCAGGCGGGGTCACCCCTCCACTTT,CATGGQAGSPLHF
-,-,TRBV5-1,TRBJ2-1,TGCGCCAGCAGCTCCTCGACAGGACTATCCTACAATGAGCAGTTCTTC,CASSSSTGLSYNEQFF
few,TRBD2,TRBV20-1,TRBJ2-5,TGCAGTGCTTTCGTAGCGGGGGAAGAGACCCAGTACTTC,CSAFVAGEETQYF
few,-,TRBV24-1,TRBJ2-5,TGTGCCACCAGCAAACCGGGCGCAGAAGAGACCCAGTACTTC,CATSKPGAEETQYF
few,TRBD2,TRBV20-1,TRBJ2-4,TGCAGTGCTACCCCCGGGGGTAGCGGGGGCAAAAACATTCAGTACTTC,CSATPGGSGGKNIQYF
few,-,TRBV5-1,TRBJ2-7,TGCGCCAGCAGCGGCCCTAGCTACGAGCAGTACTTC,CASSGPSYEQYF
few,-,TRBV12-3/TRBV12-4,TRBJ2-7,TGTGCCAGCAGTCTGTCGAACGAGCAGTACTTC,CASSLSNEQYF
-,-,TRBV18,TRBJ1-4,TGTGCCAGCTCACCGCCCCCGGCAGGTGAAAAACTGTTTTTT,CASSPPPAGEKLFF
-,TRBD2,TRBV20-1,TRBJ2-1,TGCAGTGCCCTCTTGGGAGGGGCGCTTTCCAATGAGCAGTTCTTC,CSALLGGALSNEQFF
-,TRBD2,TRBV9,TRBJ2-5,TGTGCCAGCAGCGTAGAGCAGCGGGGGATTGAGACCCAGTACTTC,CASSVEQRGIETQYF
-,-,TRBV7-8,TRBJ2-1,TGTGCCAGCAGCCCACCGAAACTTTCCTACAATGAGCAGTTCTTC,CASSPPKLSYNEQFF
-,TRBD1,TRBV5-1,TRBJ1-6,TGCGCCAGCAGCTTGATGGGTCAGGGGGATTCACCCCTCCACTTT,CASSLMGQGDSPLHF
-,-,TRBV19,TRBJ2-1,TGTGCCAGTAGTCTGAATACAGGGACCGGGAATGAGCAGTTCTTC,CASSLNTGTGNEQFF
-,-,TRBV5-8,TRBJ1-4,TGTGCCAGCAGCCCCCAAAGGACAAACAATGAAAAACTGTTTTTT,CASSPQRTNNEKLFF
few,-,TRBV29-1,TRBJ2-1,TGCAGCGTTGTGGCGGACTCCTACAATGAGCAGTTCTTC,CSVVADSYNEQFF
few,TRBD2,TRBV13,TRBJ2-3,TGTGCCAGCAGCTGGAGAGCGGGGGCCACAGATACGCAGTATTTT,CASSWRAGATDTQYF
-,-,TRBV6-6,TRBJ2-5,TGTGCCAGCAGGACCCCTTCGTCGGAGACCCAGTACTTC,CASRTPSSETQYF
few,-,TRBV7-2,TRBJ2-5,TGTGCCAGCAGCCGATCAAAGGGTTGGGCGGGGGAGACCCAGTACTTC,CASSRSKGWAGETQYF
-,-,TRBV27,TRBJ1-2,TGTGCCAGCAGTTTTGGGGGGGGGGATGGCTACACCTTC,CASSFGGGDGYTF
-,TRBD2,TRBV18,TRBJ2-5,TGTGCCAGCTCACCGGGACTAGTGGTACAAGAGACCCAGTACTTC,CASSPGLVVQETQYF
many,-,TRBV7-9,TRBJ1-4,TGCGCCAGCAGCTTGGAGGGAGGAGGGGAAAAACTGTTTTTT,CASSLEGGGEKLFF
-,TRBD2,TRBV20-1,TRBJ2-7,TGCAGTGCTAGAGATAACGGGACTAGCGGCTACGAGCAGTACTTC,CSARDNGTSGYEQYF
-,-,TRBV20-1,TRBJ2-5,TGCAGTGCTAGGGCTCCCACCATCGCCCAGTACTTC,CSARAPTIAQYF
-,-,TRBV24-1,TRBJ1-1,TGTGCCACCAGTGATTTTATAGGTAAAGCTTTCTTT,CATSDFIGKAFF
-,TRBD2,TRBV20-1,TRBJ2-1,TGCAGTGCTAGAGCCTCCGAAGGGACTAGCGGGGCCCACAATGAGCAGTTCTTC,CSARASEGTSGAHNEQFF
-,-,TRBV20-1,TRBJ2-5,TGCAGTGCTAGAGATTATACAGGGACACAAGAGACCCAGTACTTC,CSARDYTGTQETQYF
-,-,TRBV5-1,TRBJ2-4,TGCGCCAGCAGCTTGGCGGCAGGTCTAGCCAAAAACATTCAGTACTTC,CASSLAAGLAKNIQYF
few,TRBD2,TRBV7-6,TRBJ2-6,TGTGCCAGCAGCTTAGAGCTAGCGGGGGGCTCTGGGGCCAACGTCCTGACTTTC,CASSLELAGGSGANVLTF
-,-,TRBV4-1,TRBJ1-1,TGCGCCAGCAGCCAAGACGGGTTGTACACTGAAGCTTTCTTT,CASSQDGLYTEAFF